This T cell receptor beta chain originates from a study of graft-versus-host responses after intestinal transplantation. Grafts had their tissue processed, releasing intraepithelial and lamina propria lymphocytes. The data were produced by immunoSEQ multiplex PCR, yet TCRdb's version contains in-frame clones alone and is incomplete. This table has roughly 27,000 clones, around four fifths appearing once. The trim removed 1 base at V and 4 bases at J, leaving 10 bases unmatched. The CDR3 is 16 amino acids. Germline-derived CDR1 and CDR2 are SGHRS and YFSETQ. This TCR came from a human patient who received an intestinal transplant, so some T cells may come from the graft donor. The chain combines TRBV5-1 with TRBJ2-7; 8 nucleotides agree with TRBD2. The input for sequencing was ileum tissue, taken 98 days after intestinal transplantation. CDR3 DNA: TGCGCCAGCAGCTTGTACTCCGGGACTAGAGCTTACGAGCAGTACTTC. Translating gives CASSLYSGTRAYEQYF.